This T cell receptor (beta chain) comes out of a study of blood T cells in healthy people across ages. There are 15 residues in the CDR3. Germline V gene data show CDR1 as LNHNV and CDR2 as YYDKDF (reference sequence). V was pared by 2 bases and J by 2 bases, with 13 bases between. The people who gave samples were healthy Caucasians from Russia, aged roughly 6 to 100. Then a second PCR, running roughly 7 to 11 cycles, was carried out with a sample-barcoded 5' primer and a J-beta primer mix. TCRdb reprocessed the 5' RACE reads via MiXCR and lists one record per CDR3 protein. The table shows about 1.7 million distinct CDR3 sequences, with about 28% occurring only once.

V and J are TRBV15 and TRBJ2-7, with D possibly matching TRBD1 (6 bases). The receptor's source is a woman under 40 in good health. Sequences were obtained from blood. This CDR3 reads CATSRSGRGPYEQYF. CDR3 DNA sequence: TGTGCCACCAGCAGATCTGGCAGGGGTCCCTACGAGCAGTACTTC.